This T cell receptor beta chain was captured in a study of cytomegalovirus exposure and HLA in healthy donors (dated by TCRdb to the late 2010s). With regard to the full study: According to an earlier analysis of 450 to 650 of the donors, 200 million or so T cells yielded roughly 110 million unique TCR beta sequences and 276 Gb of sequence data. Approximately 310 gigabases of sequencing data and around 90 million unique TCR sequences made up an early release that covered several hundred HLA-typed donors. Among the roughly 390 genotyped donors, 81% belonged to the genetic ancestry cluster associated with self-reported Caucasian donors. The study was designed to test whether signatures of past pathogen exposure could be identified by cataloging public T cell receptors. The study profiled the T cell repertoires of around 700 subjects by immunosequencing and related them to cytomegalovirus serostatus. Besides the first cohort of around 700 subjects, a separate validation cohort made up of some 110 different subjects was used. High-throughput TCR immunosequencing, statistical association of individual TCRs with disease status, and machine learning were combined to predict cytomegalovirus infection status. A later analysis re-analyzed previously published TCR beta repertoires from 660 or so donors and added high-resolution HLA genotyping to study TCR occurrence patterns. Rather than using new phenotypic data, the later analysis identified candidate immune exposures from TCR beta sequences and from how often those sequences occurred across donors. An earlier analysis of 500 to 650 of the donors applied high-throughput TCR beta sequencing to assess whether each TCR beta V gene segment acted as functional or pseudogenic. Donor age, sex, ethnicity and CMV serostatus were collected together with the repertoire data. In a later genetic analysis, genome-wide SNP genotypes for about three fifths of the roughly 670 donors were used, and that subset was treated as a discovery cohort. Every discovery cohort repertoire had been produced on one sequencing platform. Class I and class II HLA loci were covered by the typing at four-digit resolution. Typing coverage differed by locus: A, B, C, DRB1 and DQB1 were typed in roughly 620-630 donors, DQA1 in roughly 510, DPA1 in some 570, and DPB1 in roughly 450. Five DR-DQ haplotypes were handled as single units for association and clustering, since linkage in the cohort was strong. On average, roughly 240,000 unique TCR beta nucleotide sequences were sequenced per donor among roughly 430 genotyped donors of the cohort, with approximately 18% of those sequences being non-productive. Results the study describes overall, beyond this receptor: The presence/absence analyses assumed that sequencing depth was roughly uniform across donors, and that assumption may not be true. According to the authors, the approach could potentially be generalized to other disease states and immunological phenotypes. In vitro tests confirmed that three of the cytomegalovirus-associated TCR beta chains recognize cytomegalovirus antigens. Cytomegalovirus status was reported to be diagnosed by the classifier with high specificity and sensitivity in both the original and validation cohorts. Some IMGT-functional V segments, including TRBV6-2 and TRBV6-3, could not be distinguished by the 87-base-pair reads and were therefore excluded. Compared with the roughly 700-donor mean, donors in an Asian-associated ancestry cluster had fewer N-insertions in productive TCRs, according to a later genetic analysis. HLA typing was unavailable for some donors at each locus, so association tests used only the typed subset. The only immune exposure information available for the cohort was CMV serostatus. A group of highly shared sequence variants was considered likely to be a technical artifact of the sequencing pipeline. A further reported finding was that TCR beta sequences accurately predicted the HLA-A and HLA-B alleles for most subjects in the first cohort. A later genetic analysis associated a missense DCLRE1C variant with V-gene and J-gene trimming of TCR beta chains, and an independent cohort replicated the association. When HLA alleles, especially DR and DQ, strongly co-occurred, attributing TCR associations to individual alleles was difficult. In a later analysis, most CMV-associated TCR beta chains were found to appear HLA-restricted, with HLA associations seemingly driven largely by CMV exposure. A total of 150 to 200 TCR beta chains were listed by the study as associated with cytomegalovirus. Linkage disequilibrium might explain the correlated functional status among segregating V segments, but an unknown experimental factor could not be excluded. In an earlier analysis of approximately 590 of the donors, most TCR beta V segments appeared in productive rearrangements about 90% or about 30% of the time, broadly matching IMGT annotations. In a later analysis, some 18,000 TCR beta sequences were associated with specific HLA alleles at a false discovery rate of 0.05. In a later analysis, HLA-associated TCR beta chains showed more clonal expansion and lower generation probabilities than non-associated chains that were equally common. In a later analysis, TCR association rates were found to vary across HLA loci, with the most associated TCRs seen for DRB1 alleles and the fewest for HLA-C alleles. Only TCR beta chains were sequenced in this cohort, and the absence of alpha or paired-chain data limited detectable features. A later analysis reported that several top co-occurrence clusters appeared linked to parvovirus B19, influenza, CMV and Epstein-Barr virus. Across donors, most TCR sequences were observed very rarely, whereas some public TCRs were present in many individuals. The earlier analysis of approximately 540 of the donors excluded some 15 rarely observed V segments, including chromosome 9 orphons, because counts were too low.

The cohort comprised hundreds of healthy bone marrow donors. Cohort members were all nominally healthy when sampled, although unrecorded immune exposures were likely present. The donor was CMV seronegative and belonged to the group of around 350 seronegative cohort members. Each donor provided a peripheral blood sample, and peripheral blood mononuclear cells were used for TCR beta sequencing. The Qiagen DNeasy Blood Extraction Kit was used to extract genomic DNA from the blood cell samples. The trim is 7 bases for V and 4 bases for J, with a gap of 32 bases between the germline ends. Sequences SGHTA (CDR1) and FQGNSA (CDR2) are obtained from the germline V gene. Including the terminal cysteine and phenylalanine, the CDR3 comprises 19 residues. The DNA shown is the 57-base CDR3, in frame from base 1. Turning to this clone: The target of this receptor is not known. There are no base qualities to consult, and no much larger clone falls within one base.

The method behind the library was the immunoSEQ multiplex PCR assay. For the multiplex PCR, a mixture combining 60 forward primers for TCR Vbeta segments and 13 reverse primers for TCR Jbeta segments was used. The CDR3 region of rearranged TCR beta genes was amplified from genomic DNA with a multiplex PCR assay. The amplified TCR beta libraries were sequenced on the Illumina HiSeq System as 87-base-pair reads. As for the original processing: In a later analysis, tens of millions of unique TCR beta chains were counted across the 650 to 700 repertoires, and about 10 million of these chains were shared by at least two donors. Raw reads were error-corrected and collapsed into unique sequences by a nearest-neighbor algorithm in which closely related sequences were merged to remove PCR and sequencing errors. V, D and J gene segments were assigned by aligning CDR3 sequences to IMGT reference sequences. For a sequence to be retained, a match of at least six nucleotides was required to both a V gene segment and a J gene segment. A rearrangement was called productive if the CDR3 had no stop codons and remained in frame with V and J, and every other rearrangement was called non-productive. CDR3 was defined according to IMGT convention as the region running from the second conserved V-encoded cysteine to the conserved J-encoded phenylalanine. The earlier analysis of a few hundred of the donors excluded any sequence lacking an unambiguous match to a single V gene segment. An earlier analysis of some 500 of the donors classified V segments as functional when productive rearrangements were above 56.7% and as segregating when the standard deviation between donors was above 5%. A statistical classification framework was built for diagnosing cytomegalovirus status from the catalog of TCR beta chain sequences. In a later analysis, V and J genes were assigned by comparing TCR nucleotide sequences against IMGT/GENE-DB human TR gene sequences. In a later analysis, CDR3 sequences and most-parsimonious VDJ recombination scenarios were assigned using the TCRdist pipeline. A later analysis defined each TCR beta chain by its CDR3 amino acid sequence plus V-gene family, and excluded reads lacking a unique V-gene family. A later analysis removed 592 highly shared, low-generation-probability nucleotide sequences to deal with suspected cross-contamination and a sequencing artifact. For each public chain, a later analysis derived a clonal expansion index from normalized ranks of inferred template counts within each repertoire. A later analysis computed generation probabilities with a VDJ recombination model fitted to out-of-frame rearrangements, and checked the results against IGoR. In a later analysis, TCR-TCR, TCR-HLA and TCR-CMV co-occurrence was scored with hypergeometric tests, and a repertoire-size bias correction was applied to TCR pairs. In a later analysis, false discovery rates were estimated by permuting HLA or CMV assignments 20 times. In a later analysis, co-occurring TCRs were grouped using DBSCAN, and TCRdist sequence similarity was added for clustering within HLA-allele-positive subsets. For co-occurrence clustering, repertoires with fewer than 30,000 or more than 120,000 public chains were excluded, along with about five repertoires with anomalous nucleotide sharing. TCRdb holds this immuneACCESS table with in-frame rearrangements only. Some clones are missing; in checked studies, unresolved V genes explain under half, and the rest has no known cause. The V and J calls and clone size are taken from that table; D and trimming were inferred from the DNA. Recorded for this sample are 150,000 to 200,000 clones; under 85% of them occurred a single time. The ten largest make up 1.5% to 2% of the sample.

The source of this sequence is a woman in her 30s in good health and CMV-seronegative. The sequence joins TRBV7-2 to TRBJ2-7, and perhaps TRBD1 as D gene, on 7 matching bases. Sequenced material: PBMCs. The DNA sequence is as follows: TGTGCCAGCACCCCATGGAGGGGACAGAGCGGCGGGACAGTTTACGAGCAGTACTTC. This yields the protein CASTPWRGQSGGTVYEQYF.